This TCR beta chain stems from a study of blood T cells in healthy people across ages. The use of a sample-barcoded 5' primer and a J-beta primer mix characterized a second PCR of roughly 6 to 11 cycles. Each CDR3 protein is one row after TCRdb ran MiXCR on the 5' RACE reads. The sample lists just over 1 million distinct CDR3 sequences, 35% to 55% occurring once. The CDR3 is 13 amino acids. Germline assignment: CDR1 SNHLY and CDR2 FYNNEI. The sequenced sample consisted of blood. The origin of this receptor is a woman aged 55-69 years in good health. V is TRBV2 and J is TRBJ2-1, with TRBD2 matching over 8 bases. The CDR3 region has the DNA TGTGCGAAAGCGGGAGAGGGGTACAATGAGCAGTTCTTC. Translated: CAKAGEGYNEQFF.